The next 17 T cell receptor beta chains were all read from a single sample in a study of T-cell memory formation after mild COVID-19. TCRdb reprocessed the 5' RACE reads via MiXCR and lists one record per CDR3 protein. The sample has hundreds of thousands of distinct CDR3 sequences, 20% to 25% seen once. The sample was PBMCs or a T cell subset sorted from them (not recorded which). The source is an adult woman who had mild COVID-19 (a few samples of this study predate the infection). Cell type and time point are not known.

This clonotype was detected only a few times. The chain uses TRBV7-2 and TRBJ2-7; 14 bases fit TRBD2. Trimming took 5 bases from V and 0 from J; bases not matched to a gene: 9. There are 18 residues in the CDR3. Germline loops: CDR1 SGHTA, CDR2 FQGNSA. The CDR3 nucleotides read TGTGCCAGCAGCCCCCGGACTAGCGGGAGGCCTAGCTCCTACGAGCAGTACTTC. Protein sequence: CASSPRTSGRPSSYEQYF. The whole variable domain, filled in from reference TRBV7-2 and TRBJ2-7, reads GAGVSQSPSNKVTEKGKDVELRCDPISGHTALYWYRQSLGQGLEFLIYFQGNSAPDKSGLPSDRFSAERTGGSVSTLTIQRTQQEDSAVYLCASSPRTSGRPSSYEQYFGPGTRLTVT.

This clonotype occurred a few times. The chain is built from TRBV30 and TRBJ1-2; D is undetermined. Germline CDR1 is GTSNPN and CDR2 is SVGIG (reference sequence). This CDR3 has 14 residues. Trimming removed 0 bases from V and 3 bases from J, with 11 bases in between. The DNA of the CDR3 is TGTGCCTGGAGTGTTGGTGCGAGCCACTATGGCTACACCTTC. Its protein is CAWSVGASHYGYTF.

This clonotype was seen more than once but under ten times. The chain carries TRBV5-1 and TRBJ1-3; D might be TRBD1 (5 bases). Germline V CDR1 and CDR2: SGHRS, YFSETQ. The CDR3 consists of 13 residues. The V end was cut by 5 bases, the J end by 1 base, with 7 bases between. This CDR3 is CASSEGSGNTIYF. Here the CDR3 DNA reads TGCGCCAGCAGTGAGGGGTCTGGAAACACCATATATTTT.

This clonotype was picked up a small number of times. This sequence joins TRBV20-1 and TRBJ1-2, with no clear D. CDR1 is DFQATT, CDR2 SNEGSKA, per germline (reference sequence). The length of the CDR3 is 11 residues. Between the trimmed V and J ends, which lost 6 bases and 2 bases, there was a span of 7 bases. CDR3: CSASTNYGYTF. The CDR3 DNA sequence: TGCAGTGCCAGCACAAACTATGGCTACACCTTC.

The rearrangement joins TRBV12-3 or TRBV12-4 to TRBJ2-3, with D possibly called TRBD1 or TRBD2 (6 bases each). Trimming shortened V by 6 bases and J by 4 bases, and 17 bases separated the two germline ends. The CDR3 runs 15 residues. The CDR3 reads CASSPLDGGADTQYF. CDR3 bases: TGTGCCAGCAGCCCACTTGACGGGGGCGCAGATACGCAGTATTTT.

This clonotype came up a few times. The chain combines TRBV7-2 with TRBJ2-2; no firm D call. Germline assignment: CDR1 SGHTA and CDR2 FQGNSA. V was shortened by 3 bases and J by 6 bases, with 14 bases between the two germline ends. This CDR3 contains 15 residues. CDR3 residues: CASSFGYQSAGELFF. CDR3 DNA sequence: TGTGCCAGCAGCTTCGGGTACCAGTCGGCCGGGGAGCTGTTTTTT. The variable domain in full, completed from reference TRBV7-2 and TRBJ2-2, reads GAGVSQSPSNKVTEKGKDVELRCDPISGHTALYWYRQSLGQGLEFLIYFQGNSAPDKSGLPSDRFSAERTGGSVSTLTIQRTQQEDSAVYLCASSFGYQSAGELFFGEGSRLTVL.

This clonotype was counted between two and nine times. The chain recombines TRBV7-9 with TRBJ2-4, with no clear D. V was trimmed by 5 bases and J by 1 base, leaving 12 bases between them. CDR1 is SEHNR and CDR2 is FQNEAQ in the germline V gene (reference sequence). CDR3 length: 15 amino acids. The CDR3 reads CASSPVLGAKNIQYF. DNA of the CDR3: TGTGCCAGCAGCCCTGTTTTGGGGGCCAAAAACATTCAGTACTTC.

The V and J genes are TRBV13 and TRBJ2-1; no reliable D call. Trimming removed 6 bases from V and 5 bases from J, with 5 bases in between. The CDR3 loop spans 11 amino acids. Looked up from germline, CDR1 is PRHDT and CDR2 is FYEKMQ (reference sequence). DNA for the CDR3: TGTGCCAGCAGTTGGGACAATGAGCAGTTCTTC. Amino acid sequence: CASSWDNEQFF.

Here the CDR3 DNA reads TGCAGTGCTAGAGGAACAGGGGGCAAGATTTTTCTGAATAGGAGCTCCTACAATGAGCAGTTCTTC. It yields the protein CSARGTGGKIFLNRSSYNEQFF. J is TRBJ2-1 and V is TRBV20-1; 9 nucleotides line up with TRBD1. CDR1 is DFQATT, CDR2 SNEGSKA, per germline (reference sequence). This CDR3 has 22 residues. V trimming: 1 base; J trimming: 0 bases; junction bases outside the gene matches: 22.

The genes are TRBV7-9 and TRBJ2-3; D is unclear. The CDR3 has 13 amino acids. Germline lookup yields CDR1 SEHNR and CDR2 FQNEAQ (reference sequence). The germline V and J ends were trimmed by 6 bases and 2 bases, with 9 bases remaining between them. The CDR3 loop reads CASSRPNTDTQYF. In nucleotides, the CDR3 is TGTGCCAGCAGTCGGCCTAACACAGATACGCAGTATTTT.

The genes are TRBV12-3 or TRBV12-4 and TRBJ2-7, with D possibly being TRBD2 (6 bases). This CDR3 contains 13 residues. V was clipped by 8 bases and J by 8 bases, with 19 bases between them. CDR3 protein: CASAGTGVSKQYF. The CDR3 DNA follows: TGTGCCAGCGCCGGGACTGGAGTCTCGAAGCAGTACTTC.

In its sample, this clonotype was seen a few times. J is TRBJ2-7 and V is TRBV7-2; D may be TRBD1 or TRBD2 (5 bases each). This CDR3 region has 16 residues. Germline-derived CDR1 and CDR2 are SGHTA and FQGNSA. V was cut by 2 bases and J by 2 bases, with 16 bases left in between. In DNA form, the CDR3 reads TGTGCCAGCAGCTTAAGGGGACCGACGACAACCTACGAGCAGTACTTC. It translates to CASSLRGPTTTYEQYF.

In this sample, this clonotype turned up a few times. The chain is built from TRBV12-3 or TRBV12-4 and TRBJ1-2, with 7 positions matching TRBD1. The CDR3 loop spans 14 amino acids. Trimming took 3 bases from V and 4 from J; bases not matched to a gene: 5. CDR3 coding DNA: TGTGCCAGCAGTTTGGAGGGGGCGGCCTATGGCTACACCTTC. It yields the protein CASSLEGAAYGYTF.

This clonotype was observed many times. This chain connects TRBV12-3 or TRBV12-4 to TRBJ2-1; 8 nucleotides align to TRBD1. The J segment lost 8 bases and the V segment lost 4 bases, leaving 7 bases of the junction unmatched. The CDR3 runs 14 residues. The CDR3 here is CASSSSDRVYEQFF. CDR3 DNA sequence: TGTGCCAGCAGTTCCTCGGACAGGGTTTATGAGCAGTTCTTC.

This chain uses TRBV20-1 with TRBJ2-1; 13 nucleotides line up with TRBD2. J gave up 1 base and V 8 bases, and 2 bases lay outside the gene matches. CDR1 is DFQATT and CDR2 is SNEGSKA in the germline V gene (reference sequence). The CDR3 runs 14 residues. CDR3: CSSLAGGSYNEQFF. The CDR3 DNA sequence: TGCAGTTCACTAGCGGGAGGGTCCTACAATGAGCAGTTCTTC.

The rearrangement links TRBV5-1 to TRBJ1-2, with TRBD1 matching over 7 bases. Germline loops: CDR1 SGHRS, CDR2 YFSETQ. V lost 5 bases to trimming and J lost 8 bases; unmatched junction nucleotides: 6. This CDR3 is 12 amino acids long. The CDR3 bases are TGCGCCAGCAGTCCGACAGGGAACGGCTACACCTTC. This gives the protein CASSPTGNGYTF.

This clonotype was seen a handful of times. The genes are TRBV24-1 and TRBJ2-1; TRBD2 agrees at 14 bases. V lost 4 bases to trimming and J lost 3 bases; unmatched junction nucleotides: 4. Germline loops: CDR1 KGHDR, CDR2 SFDVKD. This CDR3 spans 17 amino acids. The CDR3 region has the DNA TGTGCCACCAGTGACCCGGGACTAGCGGGAGTCTACAATGAGCAGTTCTTC. Its translation is CATSDPGLAGVYNEQFF.